A single sample gave rise to the 24 T cell receptor beta chains below, sequenced in a study of memory CD4+ T cells and cytomegalovirus serostatus. The table came from immunoSEQ multiplex PCR; TCRdb's copy has only in-frame clones and leaves some out. Altogether some 53,000 clones are present, roughly 78% being singletons, with the ten largest covering around 0.83%. The sort gate was single viable CD3+CD4+CD8-CD45RO+ cells for memory CD4+ T cells. Specimen: memory CD4+ T cells from blood. Receptors were obtained from an adult in good health and CMV-seronegative.

The sample holds one count of this clone. The gene calls are TRBV6-5 and TRBJ1-3, with a weak D call TRBD1 (5 bases). The length of the CDR3 is 14 residues. Looked up from germline, CDR1 is MNHEY and CDR2 is SVGAGI. V lost 6 bases, J lost 7 bases, and 16 bases lay in between. For the CDR3, the DNA is TGTGCCAGCAGCCCAAGGACACTCTGGAACACCATATATTTT. It yields the protein CASSPRTLWNTIYF.

This sequence joins TRBV30 and TRBJ1-1; D ambiguous. The germline V and J ends were trimmed by 0 bases and 5 bases, with 10 bases remaining between them. Germline loops: CDR1 GTSNPN, CDR2 SVGIG (reference sequence). The CDR3 loop spans 13 amino acids. CDR3 region: CAWSVRSGTEAFF. As DNA, the CDR3 is TGTGCCTGGAGTGTACGGTCGGGGACTGAAGCTTTCTTT.

This clone turned up a few times. CDR3 coding DNA: TGTGCCAGCAGCTCGACGGTTGCGACGCCCCAGCATTTT. Translation: CASSSTVATPQHF. V and J are TRBV7-2 and TRBJ1-5; D is unclear. Germline V gene sequence: CDR1 SGHTA, CDR2 FQGNSA. The CDR3 loop spans 13 amino acids. V was shortened by 4 bases and J by 9 bases, with 13 bases between the two germline ends.

V is TRBV6-1 and J is TRBJ1-1, with 7 nucleotides matching TRBD1. CDR1 is MNHNS, CDR2 SASEGT, per germline. There are 14 residues in the CDR3. Unmatched junction bases numbered 14, after V lost 8 bases and J lost 8 bases. CDR3 protein: CASLPTGTAFEAFF. As DNA, the CDR3 is TGTGCCAGCCTCCCCACCGGGACAGCCTTCGAAGCTTTCTTT.

This sequence joins TRBV4-2 and TRBJ1-1, with TRBD1 matching over 8 bases. This CDR3 has 16 residues. V dropped 2 bases and J dropped 5; count of bases not matched to a gene: 10. Germline CDR1 LGHNA, CDR2 YNFKEQ. CDR3 protein: CASSQIWDRRGTEAFF. CDR3 bases: TGTGCCAGCAGCCAAATTTGGGACAGGCGAGGGACTGAAGCTTTCTTT.

The rearrangement uses TRBV5-5 and TRBJ2-7, with 11 bases matching TRBD1. The germline CDR1 and CDR2 sequences are SGHKS and YYEKEE (reference sequence). J lost 4 bases, V lost 1 base, and 1 base had no gene match. This CDR3 has 14 amino acids. The CDR3 region is CASSLRDRGYEQYF. The CDR3 DNA reads TGTGCCAGCAGCTTGAGGGACAGGGGGTACGAGCAGTACTTC.

The rearrangement joins TRBV7-7 to TRBJ1-1; D is unclear. The CDR3 spans 13 residues. V lost 2 bases, J lost 1 base, and 5 bases lay in between. From germline, CDR1 is SSHAT and CDR2 FNYEAQ (reference sequence). CDR3 sequence reads: CASSLQENTEAFF. CDR3 coding DNA: TGTGCCAGCAGCTTACAGGAGAACACTGAAGCTTTCTTT. Drawing the rest from reference TRBV7-7 and TRBJ1-1, the complete variable domain is GAGVSQSPRYKVTKRGQDVTLRCDPISSHATLYWYQQALGQGPEFLTYFNYEAQPDKSGLPSDRFSAERPEGSISTLTIQRTEQRDSAMYRCASSLQENTEAFFGQGTRLTVV.

The chain links TRBV7-9 to TRBJ2-6; 10 bases are a match to TRBD1. V lost 1 base and J lost 10; bases outside the gene matches: 10. Germline V gene lookup returns CDR1 SEHNR and CDR2 FQNEAQ (reference sequence). CDR3 size: 17 residues. CDR3 in amino acids: CASSLVRSGTGENVLTF. CDR3 bases: TGTGCCAGCAGCTTAGTTAGATCCGGGACAGGGGAAAACGTCCTGACTTTC.

The chain recombines TRBV5-6 with TRBJ2-2; 14 positions match TRBD2. Trimming took 0 bases from V and 4 from J; bases not matched to a gene: 2. The CDR3 spans 17 residues. CDR1 is SGHDT and CDR2 is YYEEEE in the germline V gene. CDR3: CASSLGLAGGVTGELFF. In nucleotides, the CDR3 is TGTGCCAGCAGCTTGGGACTAGCGGGGGGGGTCACCGGGGAGCTGTTTTTT.

This clone was counted between two and nine times. V gene TRBV7-8 combines with J gene TRBJ2-5; possibly TRBD2 for D (6 bases). The CDR3 has 14 amino acids. Per germline, CDR1 SGHVS and CDR2 FQNEAQ. V was pared by 5 bases and J by 5 bases, with 15 bases between. DNA of the CDR3: TGTGCCAGCAGCCCGTCGGCGGGGTGGGAGACCCAGTACTTC. This encodes CASSPSAGWETQYF.

This clone was detected once. CDR3 DNA: TGTGCCAGCAGCTTAGTGGACAGAACCTACGAGCAGTACTTC. Translated, it gives CASSLVDRTYEQYF. This chain uses TRBV7-9 with TRBJ2-5; a possible D gene is TRBD1 (6 bases). With the DNA end fitting TRBJ2-7 better, the J assignment may be wrong. CDR3 length: 14 residues. Germline CDR1 and CDR2: SEHNR and FQNEAQ (reference sequence).

A single count supports this clone. The chain carries TRBV7-9 and TRBJ2-1; D not certain. The length of the CDR3 is 15 residues. With 0 bases removed from V and 2 bases from J, the gap between germline ends came to 8 bases. Germline V lookup: CDR1 SEHNR, CDR2 FQNEAQ (reference sequence). The CDR3 here is CASSLAGYPYNEQFF. The CDR3 DNA reads as TGTGCCAGCAGCTTAGCAGGGTACCCCTACAATGAGCAGTTCTTC.

This chain connects TRBV18 to TRBJ2-7, with 10 bases that match TRBD1. Germline values: CDR1 KGHSH, CDR2 LQKENI. V lost 3 bases to trimming and J lost 0 bases; unmatched junction nucleotides: 2. The CDR3 sequence is 15 residues long. CDR3 sequence (DNA): TGTGCCAGCTCACCGGGACAGGGGCGCTCCTACGAGCAGTACTTC. Residues: CASSPGQGRSYEQYF.

The chain joins TRBV6-1 to TRBJ2-6, with 7 positions matching TRBD1. Germline CDR1 MNHNS, CDR2 SASEGT. V was pared by 6 bases and J by 0 bases, with 8 bases of the junction left unmatched. The CDR3 spans 17 residues. Here the CDR3 reads CASREQGQTSGANVLTF. The CDR3 region has the DNA TGTGCCAGCAGGGAACAGGGGCAAACCTCTGGGGCCAACGTCCTGACTTTC.

The chain combines TRBV7-6 with TRBJ2-2, with TRBD1 matching over 10 bases. This CDR3 region has 14 residues. The germline V gene has CDR1 SGHVS and CDR2 FNYEAQ. After removal of 4 bases from V and 5 bases from J, the junction contained 1 base not matched to a gene. This CDR3 reads CASSWDRGTGELFF. CDR3 coding DNA: TGTGCCAGCAGCTGGGACAGGGGTACCGGGGAGCTGTTTTTT. Supplemented by reference TRBV7-6 and TRBJ2-2, the full variable domain reads GAGVSQSPRYKVTKRGQDVALRCDPISGHVSLYWYRQALGQGPEFLTYFNYEAQQDKSGLPNDRFSAERPEGSISTLTIQRTEQRDSAMYRCASSWDRGTGELFFGEGSRLTVL.

The chain recombines TRBV7-9 with TRBJ2-1; no firm D call. This CDR3 comprises 8 residues. Germline assignment: CDR1 SEHNR and CDR2 FQNEAQ (reference sequence). The V and J ends lost 11 bases and 6 bases respectively, with 2 bases between them. The CDR3 spells CAGNEQFF. The CDR3 DNA follows: TGTGCCGGCAATGAGCAGTTCTTC. Complete variable domain (other parts from reference TRBV7-9 and TRBJ2-1): DTGVSQNPRHKITKRGQNVTFRCDPISEHNRLYWYRQTLGQGPEFLTYFQNEAQLEKSRLLSDRFSAERPKGSFSTLEIQRTEQGDSAMYLCAGNEQFFGPGTRLTVL.

This clone occurred a few times. The gene calls are TRBV29-1 and TRBJ1-5; weak D call: TRBD1 (6 bases). CDR1 and CDR2 (germline): SQVTM, ANQGSEA. V was clipped by 5 bases and J by 2 bases, with 7 bases between them. This CDR3 is 12 amino acids long. CDR3: CSVSGGNQPQHF. Written as DNA, the CDR3 is TGCAGCGTTTCAGGGGGCAATCAGCCCCAGCATTTT.

J is TRBJ1-2 and V is TRBV28, with D possibly matching TRBD1 (5 bases). Trimming took 3 bases from V and 4 from J, leaving 9 bases between them. This CDR3 contains 13 residues. Per germline, CDR1 MDHEN and CDR2 SYDVKM. CDR3 DNA: TGTGCCAGCAGTTTGGAGCAGGGCTATGGCTACACCTTC. Protein product: CASSLEQGYGYTF.

The rearrangement joins TRBV6-5 to TRBJ2-6, with TRBD1 as a possible D gene (5 bases). Germline V CDR1 and CDR2: MNHEY, SVGAGI. V was trimmed by 4 bases and J by 4 bases, leaving 14 bases between them. The length of the CDR3 is 16 residues. DNA for the CDR3: TGTGCCAGCAGTTTCTACCAGGGTTCAGGGGCCAACGTCCTGACTTTC. As protein: CASSFYQGSGANVLTF.

The chain joins TRBV30 to TRBJ1-4; 7 positions match TRBD1. Germline CDR1 GTSNPN, CDR2 SVGIG (reference sequence). The CDR3 has 17 residues. With 2 bases clipped from V and 4 bases from J, the junction kept 13 bases outside the gene matches. CDR3 sequence: CAWSPQGGWWGNEKLFF. The CDR3 bases are TGTGCCTGGAGTCCCCAGGGGGGCTGGTGGGGTAATGAAAAACTGTTTTTT.

This chain connects TRBV19 to TRBJ2-7; D gene ambiguous. Germline loops: CDR1 LNHDA, CDR2 SQIVND (reference sequence). V was clipped by 5 bases and J by 3 bases, with 8 bases between them. CDR3 length: 12 residues. The CDR3 region is CASSENNYEQYF. The CDR3 DNA sequence: TGTGCCAGTAGTGAAAACAACTACGAGCAGTACTTC.

The rearrangement links TRBV1 to TRBJ1-1. TRBV1 is assigned pseudogene status. The CDR3 is 16 residues long. The DNA of the CDR3 is TGCACCAGCAGCCAAGACGGGGGTACTGAGAACACTGAAGCTTTCTTT. As protein: CTSSQDGGTENTEAFF.

This clone has more than one count but fewer than ten. The CDR3 reads CAWSEGLNTEAFF. DNA for the CDR3: TGTGCCTGGAGTGAGGGACTGAACACTGAAGCTTTCTTT. The V and J genes are TRBV30 and TRBJ1-1, with D maybe TRBD1 (5 bases). Germline-derived CDR1 and CDR2 are GTSNPN and SVGIG (reference sequence). The V end was cut by 1 base, the J end by 0 bases, with 6 bases between. This CDR3 is built from 13 residues.

The V and J genes are TRBV6-5 and TRBJ1-2; tentative D call: TRBD1 (5 bases). The V end was cut by 5 bases, the J end by 8 bases, with 15 bases between. There are 13 residues in the CDR3. The V gene's germline CDR1 is MNHEY and CDR2 SVGAGI. This CDR3 is CASSPGALWGYTF. CDR3 nucleotides: TGTGCCAGCAGTCCTGGGGCTCTCTGGGGCTACACCTTC.